The 14 T cell receptor beta chains in this list originate from one sample, sequenced in a study of T cell responses to AZD1222 COVID-19 vaccine. Produced via immunoSEQ multiplex PCR; TCRdb's table is partial and in-frame only. The repertoire holds 75,000 to 100,000 clones, with 85% to 90% as singletons. Sequenced material: peripheral blood, taken on day 0 of AZD1222 vaccination. The receptors were gathered from an adult in good health.

The sample holds a few counts of this clone. The chain carries TRBV19 and TRBJ1-5; possible D gene TRBD1, 5 bases. This CDR3 comprises 15 residues. V dropped 5 bases and J dropped 0 bases, with 11 bases sitting between them. From germline, CDR1 is LNHDA and CDR2 SQIVND (reference sequence). CDR3 bases: TGTGCCAGTAGTCTGGGGGTGGATAGCAATCAGCCCCAGCATTTT. It translates to CASSLGVDSNQPQHF.

This chain uses TRBV12-3 or TRBV12-4 with TRBJ2-5; D unresolved. The CDR3 runs to 12 residues. The V end lost 5 bases, the J end lost 1 base, and 5 bases lay between the germline ends. CDR3 protein: CASSPTQETQYF. Written as DNA, the CDR3 is TGTGCCAGCAGTCCTACCCAAGAGACCCAGTACTTC.

The chain links TRBV19 to TRBJ1-1, with D maybe TRBD1 (5 bases). The CDR3 loop spans 13 amino acids. The ends were cut back, 7 bases at V and 5 bases at J, with 14 bases in the middle. In germline, CDR1 is LNHDA, CDR2 SQIVND (reference sequence). The CDR3 sequence is CASTRTQRTEAFF. The CDR3 nucleotides read TGTGCCAGTACCCGGACACAACGGACTGAAGCTTTCTTT.

The chain employs TRBV19 and TRBJ1-6, with a possible D match to TRBD1 (6 bases). Germline V lookup: CDR1 LNHDA, CDR2 SQIVND (reference sequence). V was cut by 3 bases and J by 0 bases, with 12 bases left in between. The CDR3 spans 17 residues. The CDR3 sequence is CASSISQGSSYNSPLHF. In nucleotides, the CDR3 is TGTGCCAGTAGTATCTCCCAGGGGAGCTCCTATAATTCACCCCTCCACTTT.

The chain combines TRBV11-2 with TRBJ2-5; the D is unclear. CDR1 SGHAT and CDR2 FQNNGV come from the germline V gene. The V end was cut by 3 bases, the J end by 3 bases, with 11 bases between. CDR3 length equals 14 residues. CDR3 in amino acids: CASSLMASEETQYF. CDR3 bases: TGTGCCAGCAGCTTGATGGCATCTGAAGAGACCCAGTACTTC.

The genes are TRBV7-9 and TRBJ2-1; D ambiguous. The germline gives CDR1 SEHNR, CDR2 FQNEAQ (reference sequence). The V end was cut by 3 bases, the J end by 5 bases, with 8 bases between. The CDR3 has 13 residues. This CDR3 reads CASSLFSDNEQFF. The CDR3 DNA follows: TGTGCCAGCAGCTTGTTTTCAGACAATGAGCAGTTCTTC.

The chain uses TRBV10-3 and TRBJ2-2; the D gene is possibly TRBD2 (5 bases). The CDR3 extends over 14 amino acids. Germline V gene lookup returns CDR1 ENHRY and CDR2 SYGVKD. V was clipped by 0 bases and J by 6 bases, with 8 bases between them. The CDR3 spells CAISESPGAGELFF. CDR3 nucleotides: TGTGCCATCAGTGAGTCCCCCGGGGCCGGGGAGCTGTTTTTT.

The genes are TRBV27 and TRBJ2-1; 7 positions match TRBD1. This CDR3 is built from 13 residues. The V and J ends lost 8 bases and 8 bases, in that order; junction bases with no gene match: 9. The germline V gene encodes CDR1 MNHEY and CDR2 SMNVEV (reference sequence). This chain's CDR3 is CASSQGFPYEQFF. The CDR3 DNA follows: TGTGCCAGCTCACAGGGGTTCCCATATGAGCAGTTCTTC.

The genes are TRBV3-1 (or the pseudogene TRBV3-2) and TRBJ1-1; D remains ambiguous. Per germline, CDR1 LGHDT and CDR2 YNNKEL (reference sequence). There are 12 residues in the CDR3. Deletions cut 4 bases from V and 1 base from J, with 4 bases between. The CDR3 DNA sequence: TGTGCCAGCAGCCGCTCGAACACTGAAGCTTTCTTT. Protein product: CASSRSNTEAFF.

V is TRBV14 and J is TRBJ2-5, with a weak D call TRBD2 (6 bases). V shed 4 bases and J shed 4 bases, with 16 bases lying between them. CDR1 is SGHDN and CDR2 is FVKESK in the germline V gene. The CDR3 is 15 amino acids. CDR3: CASSPILGGRETQYF. The DNA for the CDR3 is TGTGCCAGCAGCCCTATCCTGGGGGGAAGAGAGACCCAGTACTTC.

This chain links TRBV7-8 with TRBJ1-3; TRBD1 might be the D (6 bases). V lost 2 bases and J 0 bases, leaving 11 bases between the germline ends. The CDR3 has 16 amino acids. CDR1 is SGHVS, CDR2 FQNEAQ, per germline. Written as DNA, the CDR3 is TGTGCCAGCAGCTTAAGGACGGGACACTCTGGAAACACCATATATTTT. Protein product: CASSLRTGHSGNTIYF.

This clone was seen only once. The rearrangement uses TRBV11-3 and TRBJ1-2; no clear D gene. The germline CDR1 and CDR2 sequences are SGHNT and YENEEA. The CDR3 has 13 residues. With 0 bases removed from V and 4 bases from J, the gap between germline ends came to 6 bases. The CDR3 nucleotides are TGTGCCAGCAGCTTAGATCAAGGCTATGGCTACACCTTC. Encoded protein: CASSLDQGYGYTF.

In this sample, this clone turned up once. This rearrangement joins TRBV6-5 to TRBJ2-1; D ambiguous. In germline, CDR1 is MNHEY, CDR2 SVGAGI. Trimming removed 5 bases at V and 0 bases at J, with 11 bases between. The CDR3 sequence is 15 residues long. The CDR3 DNA sequence: TGTGCCAGCAGTCGGTCTTGGAGCTCCTACAATGAGCAGTTCTTC. Translated, it gives CASSRSWSSYNEQFF.

V and J are TRBV25-1 and TRBJ2-1; 8 bases are shared with TRBD1. Unmatched junction bases numbered 10, after V lost 5 bases and J lost 10 bases. The V gene's germline CDR1 is MGHDK and CDR2 SYGVNS. CDR3 size: 14 residues. The CDR3 nucleotides are TGTGCCAGCAGTAGACAGGGGACGGGGGTAGAGCAGTTCTTC. This gives the protein CASSRQGTGVEQFF.